Below, 31 T cell receptor beta chains from the same sample are listed, as sequenced in a study of response to subunit inactivated influenza vaccine. TCRdb itself ran the RT-PCR reads through MiXCR, one entry per CDR3 protein. The sample carries more than 450,000 distinct CDR3 sequences, approximately 11% recorded once. This sample also appeared in a second study, on T cells expressing NK-cell markers. That work adds: The cDNA for TCR beta came from 5'RACE template switching with UMIs.

The sample in question was PBMCs from blood, obtained on the day of vaccination. The receptors originated from a man between 50 and 59 years old who received an inactivated influenza vaccine.

The chain carries TRBV5-1 and TRBJ1-4, with D perhaps matching TRBD1 (6 bases). Germline V CDR1 and CDR2: SGHRS, YFSETQ. Trimming shortened V by 0 bases and J by 7 bases, and 13 bases separated the two germline ends. CDR3 length: 15 amino acids. The CDR3 bases are TGCGCCAGCAGCTTGGAAGGGGGAGCGCGTGAAAAACTGTTTTTT. Its translation is CASSLEGGAREKLFF. Full variable domain (outside the CDR3, taken from reference TRBV5-1 and TRBJ1-4): KAGVTQTPRYLIKTRGQQVTLSCSPISGHRSVSWYQQTPGQGLQFLFEYFSETQRNKGNFPGRFSGRQFSNSRSEMNVSTLELGDSALYLCASSLEGGAREKLFFGSGTQLSVL.

In this sample, this clonotype turned up a few times. This rearrangement joins TRBV7-9 to TRBJ2-3; TRBD1 matches at 7 bases. The CDR3 extends over 17 amino acids. V was clipped by 7 bases and J by 2 bases; unmatched bases: 15. Per germline, CDR1 SEHNR and CDR2 FQNEAQ (reference sequence). CDR3 nucleotides: TGTGCCAGCAACCTTATCGGGCAGGGGGTTGACACAGATACGCAGTATTTT. This gives the protein CASNLIGQGVDTDTQYF.

This clonotype was counted many times. The chain joins TRBV2 to TRBJ1-1; D call uncertain. Trimming took 4 bases from V and 0 from J, leaving 9 bases between them. This CDR3 has 14 residues. Germline CDR1 reads SNHLY; CDR2 reads FYNNEI. The chain's CDR3 is CASSGAAMNTEAFF. The CDR3 DNA reads TGTGCCAGCAGTGGCGCGGCCATGAACACTGAAGCTTTCTTT.

This chain connects TRBV20-1 to TRBJ2-5; D ambiguous. Germline values: CDR1 DFQATT, CDR2 SNEGSKA (reference sequence). The CDR3 totals 13 residues. V was cut by 3 bases and J by 3 bases, with 11 bases left in between. The DNA of the CDR3 is TGCAGTGCTAGGCACAGTTCCGAAGAGACCCAGTACTTC. Translated: CSARHSSEETQYF.

The V gene is TRBV13, the J gene TRBJ2-2, with 7 bases identical to TRBD2. CDR3 length equals 14 residues. Germline V lookup: CDR1 PRHDT, CDR2 FYEKMQ (reference sequence). V gave up 6 bases and J gave up 3 bases; unmatched junction bases: 4. The CDR3 region has the DNA TGTGCCAGCAGGGCGGGGGTCTACACCGGGGAGCTGTTTTTT. Translating gives CASRAGVYTGELFF.

This clonotype was seen only a few times. V and J are TRBV20-1 and TRBJ2-1; 12 nucleotides match TRBD2. CDR1 DFQATT and CDR2 SNEGSKA come from the germline V gene (reference sequence). The CDR3 has 13 residues. Trimming removed 5 bases from V and 9 bases from J; junction bases left unmatched: 5. In DNA, the CDR3 is TGCAGTGCTGGGACTAGCGGGTGGAGTGAGCAGTTCTTC. Protein: CSAGTSGWSEQFF.

This clonotype showed up just a few times. CDR3 region: CSVETGGSTEAFF. The DNA for the CDR3 is TGCAGCGTTGAAACAGGAGGGAGTACTGAAGCTTTCTTT. The chain recombines TRBV29-1 with TRBJ1-1, with a weak D call TRBD1 (5 bases). CDR3 size: 13 residues. Germline V CDR1 and CDR2: SQVTM, ANQGSEA. The V gene lost 2 bases and the J gene lost 5 bases, with 12 bases spanning the gap.

This CDR3 reads CSATGTSGTDTQYF. The CDR3 DNA is TGCAGTGCTACAGGGACTAGCGGGACAGATACGCAGTATTTT. The genes are TRBV20-1 and TRBJ2-3; 12 bases map to TRBD2. The germline CDR1 and CDR2 sequences are DFQATT and SNEGSKA (reference sequence). The CDR3 has 14 residues. With 4 bases clipped from V and 3 bases from J, the junction kept 2 bases outside the gene matches.

This chain links TRBV4-2 with TRBJ2-5, with D possibly matching TRBD2 (5 bases). Trimming shortened V by 0 bases and J by 6 bases, and 8 bases separated the two germline ends. Germline-derived CDR1 and CDR2 are LGHNA and YNFKEQ. The CDR3 runs to 13 residues. The DNA of the CDR3 is TGTGCCAGCAGCCAAGAGAGAGGGAAGACCCAGTACTTC. It codes for CASSQERGKTQYF.

In its sample, this clonotype was seen a few times. The chain carries TRBV29-1 and TRBJ2-7, with D possibly TRBD1 on 5 matching bases. This CDR3 comprises 12 residues. CDR1 is SQVTM and CDR2 is ANQGSEA in the germline V gene. The germline V and J ends were trimmed by 3 bases and 0 bases, with 6 bases remaining between them. CDR3 loop: CSVETVSYEQYF. The CDR3 DNA follows: TGCAGCGTTGAGACAGTCTCCTACGAGCAGTACTTC.

The sample holds a few counts of this clonotype. This chain links TRBV4-3 with TRBJ2-2; D call uncertain. The CDR3 length is 16 residues. CDR1 and CDR2 (germline): LGHNA, YSLEER. Trimming removed 3 bases at V and 0 bases at J, with 11 bases between. CDR3 bases: TGCGCCAGCAGCCAGAGGTACGTCGCGAACACCGGGGAGCTGTTTTTT. The encoded protein is CASSQRYVANTGELFF.

This clonotype showed up just a few times. The rearrangement links TRBV18 to TRBJ2-1; 8 bases are a match to TRBD1. Germline trimming cut 2 bases from V and 6 bases from J; bases unmatched to any gene: 6. Looked up from germline, CDR1 is KGHSH and CDR2 is LQKENI. The CDR3 sequence is 15 residues long. CDR3 sequence reads: CASSPGQGAGNEQFF. CDR3 DNA: TGTGCCAGCTCACCAGGGCAGGGGGCAGGCAATGAGCAGTTCTTC.

The chain has TRBV29-1 and TRBJ1-5; TRBD1 is a possible D gene (5 bases). The CDR3 contains 13 residues. Germline V gives CDR1 SQVTM, CDR2 ANQGSEA. CDR3 loop: CSVTENSNQPQHF. The DNA of the CDR3 is TGCAGTGTGACAGAAAATAGCAATCAGCCCCAGCATTTT.

The J gene is TRBJ2-7, the V gene TRBV28, with 7 bases matching TRBD2. The CDR3 is 16 amino acids. Germline V gives CDR1 MDHEN, CDR2 SYDVKM. J gave up 7 bases and V 3 bases, and 15 bases lay outside the gene matches. Here the CDR3 reads CASSFLIGRAVGEQYF. CDR3 nucleotides: TGTGCCAGCAGTTTCCTAATAGGGAGGGCTGTGGGGGAGCAGTACTTC.

The V and J genes are TRBV7-9 and TRBJ2-1; D gene unclear. Germline values: CDR1 SEHNR, CDR2 FQNEAQ (reference sequence). The CDR3 is made up of 14 amino acids. V was pared by 2 bases and J by 6 bases, with 11 bases between. The CDR3 sequence is CASSLSSPPNEQFF. For the CDR3, the DNA is TGTGCCAGCAGCTTATCGTCACCCCCCAATGAGCAGTTCTTC.

This clonotype has only a few counts. This chain connects TRBV20-1 to TRBJ1-5; the D gene is possibly TRBD1 (6 bases). V was trimmed by 2 bases and J by 7 bases, leaving 18 bases between them. CDR1 and CDR2 from the germline V gene are DFQATT and SNEGSKA (reference sequence). The CDR3 has 15 amino acids. The CDR3 DNA follows: TGCAGTGCTAGATCGCGGGCCAGGGGCGTCCAGCCCCAGCATTTT. Protein sequence: CSARSRARGVQPQHF.

This clonotype was seen ten or more times. The V and J genes are TRBV28 and TRBJ2-2; D not certain. Trimming left V 4 bases short and J 1 base short, with 4 bases between. The CDR3 is made up of 13 amino acids. Germline lookup yields CDR1 MDHEN and CDR2 SYDVKM. The CDR3: CASSYQNTGELFF. As DNA, the CDR3 is TGTGCCAGCAGTTATCAGAACACCGGGGAGCTGTTTTTT.

This clonotype was counted many times. This chain's CDR3 is CASSWGQGNEQFF. The CDR3 region has the DNA TGCGCCAGCAGCTGGGGACAGGGCAATGAGCAGTTCTTC. This chain uses TRBV5-1 with TRBJ2-1, with 9 nucleotides matching TRBD1. The germline CDR1 and CDR2 sequences are SGHRS and YFSETQ. This CDR3 comprises 13 residues. Trimming took 3 bases from V and 6 from J; bases not matched to a gene: 1.

The V and J genes are TRBV3-1 and TRBJ2-3, with D perhaps TRBD2 (5 bases). Germline loops: CDR1 LGHDT, CDR2 YNNKEL (reference sequence). The V gene lost 8 bases and the J gene lost 1 base, with 13 bases spanning the gap. The CDR3 sequence is 14 residues long. This CDR3 reads CASETRAGTDTQYF. The DNA for the CDR3 is TGTGCCAGCGAGACGCGGGCAGGCACAGATACGCAGTATTTT.

This clonotype has only a few counts. The chain is built from TRBV29-1 and TRBJ2-5, with 7 positions matching TRBD1. This CDR3 region has 12 residues. From germline, CDR1 is SQVTM and CDR2 ANQGSEA. V dropped 7 bases and J dropped 5; count of bases not matched to a gene: 7. The CDR3 here is CSGGDRAETQYF. CDR3 nucleotide sequence: TGCAGCGGGGGAGACAGGGCCGAGACCCAGTACTTC.

The sample holds a few counts of this clonotype. The chain is built from TRBV10-3 and TRBJ1-1; unclear D gene. Looked up from germline, CDR1 is ENHRY and CDR2 is SYGVKD. The CDR3 runs 13 residues. The V and J ends lost 0 bases and 4 bases respectively, with 6 bases between them. The CDR3 region has the DNA TGTGCCATCAGTGAGTCAGTAGCCACTGAAGCTTTCTTT. It specifies CAISESVATEAFF.

Worth noting for this clonotype: At one boundary the junction diverges from the germline segment, which might be a read error. This chain connects TRBV11-2 to TRBJ2-5; possibly TRBD2 for D (5 bases). CDR1 SGHAT and CDR2 FQNNGV come from the germline V gene. The CDR3 is 15 residues long. CDR3 amino acids: CASSLERGLQATQYF. CDR3 DNA sequence: TGTGCCAGCAGCTTAGAAAGAGGACTTCAAGCGACCCAGTACTTC.

V usage is TRBV4-3 and J usage is TRBJ2-3, with TRBD1 matching 8 bases. V gave up 1 base and J gave up 6 bases; unmatched junction bases: 6. CDR1 is LGHNA and CDR2 is YSLEER in the germline V gene. The CDR3 consists of 15 residues. The CDR3 here is CASSQAGQVGDTQYF. In DNA, the CDR3 is TGCGCCAGCAGCCAAGCGGGACAGGTCGGGGATACGCAGTATTTT.

This clonotype was picked up a small number of times. The CDR3 here is CASSVGAGVSNEQFF. The CDR3 DNA reads TGTGCCAGCAGCGTAGGGGCGGGTGTTAGCAATGAGCAGTTCTTC. The rearrangement uses TRBV9 and TRBJ2-1, with D perhaps TRBD2 (5 bases). Germline CDR1 is SGDLS and CDR2 is YYNGEE. V was shortened by 0 bases and J by 6 bases, with 13 bases between the two germline ends. This CDR3 has 15 amino acids.

V and J are TRBV5-6 and TRBJ2-5; D is perhaps TRBD2 (6 bases). Trimming removed 3 bases from V and 3 bases from J, with 9 bases in between. This CDR3 comprises 13 residues. The germline V gene has CDR1 SGHDT and CDR2 YYEEEE. CDR3 protein: CASSYPGEETQYF. CDR3 bases: TGTGCCAGCAGCTACCCGGGGGAAGAGACCCAGTACTTC.

This clonotype was seen only a few times. The chain is built from TRBV3-1 and TRBJ2-3; TRBD1 matches 9 bases. There are 16 residues in the CDR3. With V trimmed by 0 bases and J by 5 bases, 6 bases remained unmatched. Per the germline V gene, CDR1 is LGHDT and CDR2 is YNNKEL (reference sequence). CDR3 bases: TGTGCCAGCAGCCAAGAGGGGACAGGGTCGGAAGATACGCAGTATTTT. Translation gives CASSQEGTGSEDTQYF.

This chain connects TRBV24-1 to TRBJ1-1; a weak D match, TRBD1 (5 bases). Per the germline V gene, CDR1 is KGHDR and CDR2 is SFDVKD. The CDR3 runs 14 residues. Trimming removed 9 bases from V and 5 bases from J, with 18 bases in between. The CDR3 loop is CATAAGPLSTEAFF. The DNA of the CDR3 is TGTGCCACCGCGGCGGGACCGCTGAGTACTGAAGCTTTCTTT.

This clonotype has a handful of counts. The gene calls are TRBV6-5 and TRBJ2-7; TRBD1 matches at 7 bases. The CDR3 is 16 residues long. The junction had 9 bases not matched to a gene; V was cut back by 2 bases and J by 2 bases. CDR1 is MNHEY and CDR2 is SVGAGI in the germline V gene. This chain's CDR3 is CASSYNRDSTTYEQYF. Written as DNA, the CDR3 is TGTGCCAGCAGTTACAATCGGGACAGTACTACCTACGAGCAGTACTTC.

This clonotype was seen a handful of times. The V call is TRBV7-9, the J call TRBJ2-7, with 13 nucleotides matching TRBD2. J lost 7 bases, V lost 5 bases, and 8 bases had no gene match. The length of the CDR3 is 15 residues. CDR1 SEHNR and CDR2 FQNEAQ come from the germline V gene (reference sequence). The CDR3 bases are TGTGCCAGCAGCCCCCCAGGACTAGCGGGAGTAGAGCAGTACTTC. This translates into CASSPPGLAGVEQYF.

The chain couples TRBV30 to TRBJ1-4; D not certain. Trimming took 1 base from V and 2 from J, leaving 5 bases between them. The V gene's germline CDR1 is GTSNPN and CDR2 SVGIG (reference sequence). The CDR3 covers 13 residues. DNA for the CDR3: TGTGCCTGGAGTGACGGGACTAATGAAAAACTGTTTTTT. Translating gives CAWSDGTNEKLFF.

This clonotype was seen ten or more times. CDR3 region: CASSPDRVETQYF. CDR3 bases: TGTGCCAGCAGTCCTGACAGGGTAGAGACCCAGTACTTC. This chain uses TRBV12-3 or TRBV12-4 with TRBJ2-5, with 7 bases lining up with TRBD1. With V trimmed by 5 bases and J by 4 bases, 4 bases remained unmatched. The CDR3 has 13 residues.